This is a list of T cell receptor beta chains from one sample in a study of cytomegalovirus exposure and HLA in healthy donors. Here immunoSEQ multiplex PCR was the method, and the copy in TCRdb shows in-frame clones only, minus some. Among around 150,000 clones listed, 60% to 80% were seen once. Sequencing was performed on PBMCs. These receptors all stem from a male donor in good health and CMV-seronegative. Both conserved end residues are part of each CDR3. Fields, in order: D gene, clone size, V gene, J gene, CDR3 DNA, CDR3 protein. D genes are given only for firm matches. Some rows have no size entry. The others give once, few or many, or a class for an expanded clone.

d_call: .
clone_size: .
v_call: TRBV6-5
j_call: TRBJ2-5
cdr3_nt: TGTGCCAGCAGTCCCCTCTCAGGGTTCCAAGAGACCCAGTACTTC
cdr3_aa: CASSPLSGFQETQYF

d_call: TRBD1
clone_size: .
v_call: TRBV15
j_call: TRBJ2-2
cdr3_nt: TGTGCCACCAGCACCCCCGGACAGGCTGCGAACACCGGGGAGCTGTTTTTT
cdr3_aa: CATSTPGQAANTGELFF

d_call: .
clone_size: .
v_call: TRBV2
j_call: TRBJ2-7
cdr3_nt: TGTGCCAGCAGTGAATCCACAGGGTGGCGGGAGCAGTACTTC
cdr3_aa: CASSESTGWREQYF

d_call: .
clone_size: few
v_call: TRBV5-1
j_call: TRBJ1-1
cdr3_nt: TGCGCCAGCAGCTTAGACCGGGACACTGAAGCTTTCTTT
cdr3_aa: CASSLDRDTEAFF

d_call: TRBD1
clone_size: .
v_call: TRBV19
j_call: TRBJ2-6
cdr3_nt: TGTGCCAGTAGTTATCGGGGACAGATCTCTGGGGCCAACGTCCTGACTTTC
cdr3_aa: CASSYRGQISGANVLTF

d_call: TRBD2
clone_size: .
v_call: TRBV7-9
j_call: TRBJ2-2
cdr3_nt: TGTGCCAGCAGCTTAACTAGCGGGGGGTCGAACACCGGGGAGCTGTTTTTT
cdr3_aa: CASSLTSGGSNTGELFF

d_call: .
clone_size: few
v_call: TRBV18
j_call: TRBJ1-1
cdr3_nt: TGTGCCAGCTCACCATCAGGGGAAGAAGCTTTCTTT
cdr3_aa: CASSPSGEEAFF

d_call: TRBD1
clone_size: .
v_call: TRBV7-2
j_call: TRBJ1-6
cdr3_nt: TGTGCCAGCAGCCCAGGGGGGTCACCCCTCCACTTT
cdr3_aa: CASSPGGSPLHF

d_call: .
clone_size: .
v_call: TRBV7-2
j_call: TRBJ2-2
cdr3_nt: TGTGCCAGCAGCCCTCAGGTGAACACCGGGGAGCTGTTTTTT
cdr3_aa: CASSPQVNTGELFF

d_call: .
clone_size: .
v_call: TRBV11-3
j_call: TRBJ2-7
cdr3_nt: TGTGCCAGCAGCTTAGTAGGCACTATCAGCTCCTACGAGCAGTACTTC
cdr3_aa: CASSLVGTISSYEQYF

d_call: .
clone_size: .
v_call: TRBV2
j_call: TRBJ1-6
cdr3_nt: TGTGCCAGCAGTGAAGAGGCAGGGAAGTCCTATAATTCACCCCTCCACTTT
cdr3_aa: CASSEEAGKSYNSPLHF

d_call: TRBD1
clone_size: .
v_call: TRBV27
j_call: TRBJ2-5
cdr3_nt: TGTGCCAGCAGTTTATTTCCCCCAAACAGGGGTATATCGGAGACCCAGTACTTC
cdr3_aa: CASSLFPPNRGISETQYF

d_call: .
clone_size: .
v_call: TRBV25-1
j_call: TRBJ2-7
cdr3_nt: TGTGCCAGCAGTGAATACGGTCTTTACTCCTACGAGCAGTACTTC
cdr3_aa: CASSEYGLYSYEQYF

d_call: TRBD2
clone_size: once
v_call: TRBV13
j_call: TRBJ2-5
cdr3_nt: TGTGCCAGCAGCTTAGGCCGGGGGGGGCCGGAGACCCAGTACTTC
cdr3_aa: CASSLGRGGPETQYF

d_call: TRBD1
clone_size: .
v_call: TRBV7-8
j_call: TRBJ1-5
cdr3_nt: TGTGCCAGCAGCTTGACAGGGGGCAATCAGCCCCAGCATTTT
cdr3_aa: CASSLTGGNQPQHF

d_call: TRBD1
clone_size: .
v_call: TRBV2
j_call: TRBJ1-5
cdr3_nt: TGTGCCAGCAGTGAAGGACAGGGTAGCAATCAGCCCCAGCATTTT
cdr3_aa: CASSEGQGSNQPQHF

d_call: .
clone_size: .
v_call: TRBV7-2
j_call: TRBJ1-1
cdr3_nt: TGTGCCAGCAGCTTAGTAGGGGACACTGAAGCTTTCTTT
cdr3_aa: CASSLVGDTEAFF

d_call: .
clone_size: .
v_call: TRBV7-2
j_call: TRBJ2-1
cdr3_nt: TGTGCCAGCAGCTTAAAGGAGAGCTCCTACAATGAGCAGTTCTTC
cdr3_aa: CASSLKESSYNEQFF

d_call: TRBD2
clone_size: .
v_call: TRBV6-5
j_call: TRBJ2-7
cdr3_nt: TGTGCCAGCAGTCGTAGCGGGGGGCCCTACGAGCAGTACTTC
cdr3_aa: CASSRSGGPYEQYF

d_call: .
clone_size: .
v_call: TRBV2
j_call: TRBJ1-4
cdr3_nt: TGTGCCAGCAGTGATCCGGCCGGGGATGAAAAACTGTTTTTT
cdr3_aa: CASSDPAGDEKLFF

d_call: TRBD1
clone_size: once
v_call: TRBV30
j_call: TRBJ1-2
cdr3_nt: TGTGCCTGGAGCGAGAACAGGGGCGGCGGCGGCTACACCTTC
cdr3_aa: CAWSENRGGGGYTF

d_call: TRBD1
clone_size: .
v_call: TRBV27
j_call: TRBJ1-2
cdr3_nt: TGTGCCAGCAGTTTATTCAGCAGGGGGCCTAGCTATGGCTACACCTTC
cdr3_aa: CASSLFSRGPSYGYTF

d_call: TRBD1
clone_size: .
v_call: TRBV6-5
j_call: TRBJ1-1
cdr3_nt: TGTGCCAGCACGAGGACAGGGATGAACACTGAAGCTTTCTTT
cdr3_aa: CASTRTGMNTEAFF

d_call: .
clone_size: .
v_call: TRBV9
j_call: TRBJ2-2
cdr3_nt: TGTGCCAGCAGCCCCCGTGGGGACTCCAACACCGGGGAGCTGTTTTTT
cdr3_aa: CASSPRGDSNTGELFF

d_call: .
clone_size: .
v_call: TRBV6-6
j_call: TRBJ1-4
cdr3_nt: TGTGCCAGCAGTTACTCCGGGGGAAGGGAAAAACTGTTTTTT
cdr3_aa: CASSYSGGREKLFF

d_call: TRBD2
clone_size: .
v_call: TRBV2
j_call: TRBJ2-7
cdr3_nt: TGTGCCAGCAGTGCAGGGACTAACTCCTACGAGCAGTACTTC
cdr3_aa: CASSAGTNSYEQYF

d_call: .
clone_size: once
v_call: TRBV27
j_call: TRBJ1-4
cdr3_nt: TGTGCCAGCAGTTTCCGGGGGGGTGCAACTAATGAAAAACTGTTTTTT
cdr3_aa: CASSFRGGATNEKLFF

d_call: .
clone_size: once
v_call: TRBV19
j_call: TRBJ1-6
cdr3_nt: TGTGCCAGTAGTATAGGAGGACAAGTTAATTCACCCCTCCACTTT
cdr3_aa: CASSIGGQVNSPLHF

d_call: .
clone_size: .
v_call: TRBV6-1
j_call: TRBJ2-7
cdr3_nt: TGTGCCAGCAGTGCTAGCAGGACCCACTACGAGCAGTACTTC
cdr3_aa: CASSASRTHYEQYF

d_call: TRBD1
clone_size: .
v_call: TRBV6-5
j_call: TRBJ2-1
cdr3_nt: TGTGCCAGCAGTTTAACCGGACAGGTAAACAATGAGCAGTTCTTC
cdr3_aa: CASSLTGQVNNEQFF

d_call: .
clone_size: .
v_call: TRBV13
j_call: TRBJ2-1
cdr3_nt: TGTGCCAGCAGCTTGTACTCCTACAATGAGCAGTTCTTC
cdr3_aa: CASSLYSYNEQFF

d_call: .
clone_size: .
v_call: TRBV7-2
j_call: TRBJ2-5
cdr3_nt: TGTGCCAGCAGCCCAGCCCCAGGGCAAGGCGAGACCCAGTACTTC
cdr3_aa: CASSPAPGQGETQYF

d_call: .
clone_size: few
v_call: TRBV28
j_call: TRBJ1-4
cdr3_nt: TGTGCCAGCAGTCCCCCAGGGCGGTATGAAAAACTGTTTTTT
cdr3_aa: CASSPPGRYEKLFF

d_call: TRBD2
clone_size: .
v_call: TRBV27
j_call: TRBJ2-5
cdr3_nt: TGTGCCAGCAGTCCGAGCGGTAGCGGGGTTCAAGAGACCCAGTACTTC
cdr3_aa: CASSPSGSGVQETQYF

d_call: .
clone_size: .
v_call: TRBV6-1
j_call: TRBJ2-1
cdr3_nt: TGTGCCAGCCAAAAGGGGCAGGAGTACAATGAGCAGTTCTTC
cdr3_aa: CASQKGQEYNEQFF

d_call: TRBD2
clone_size: .
v_call: TRBV18
j_call: TRBJ2-2
cdr3_nt: TGTGCCAGCTCACCACCGCCTCGACTAGCGGGTTTTACCGGGGAGCTGTTTTTT
cdr3_aa: CASSPPPRLAGFTGELFF

d_call: .
clone_size: few
v_call: TRBV5-6
j_call: TRBJ2-3
cdr3_nt: TGTGCCAGCAGCTTGGCCTCAGGGAGGAGCACAGATACGCAGTATTTT
cdr3_aa: CASSLASGRSTDTQYF

d_call: TRBD2
clone_size: .
v_call: TRBV7-2
j_call: TRBJ2-5
cdr3_nt: TGTGCCAGCAGCCAGGGCCTTAGCGGGGGGGCGAGAGAGACCCAGTACTTC
cdr3_aa: CASSQGLSGGARETQYF

d_call: .
clone_size: .
v_call: TRBV7-8
j_call: TRBJ1-3
cdr3_nt: TGTGCCAGCAGCTCTACAAGGACAGTTGGGGGAGGAAACACCATATATTTT
cdr3_aa: CASSSTRTVGGGNTIYF

d_call: TRBD2
clone_size: few
v_call: TRBV9
j_call: TRBJ2-3
cdr3_nt: TGTGCCAGCAGTGTGGGCGGGGGGCGGACAGATACGCAGTATTTT
cdr3_aa: CASSVGGGRTDTQYF

d_call: TRBD1
clone_size: .
v_call: TRBV9
j_call: TRBJ2-2
cdr3_nt: TGTGCCAGCAGCGCCCCGGGACAGGCGGTGTTGGGCGGGGAGCTGTTTTTT
cdr3_aa: CASSAPGQAVLGGELFF

d_call: .
clone_size: .
v_call: TRBV2
j_call: TRBJ2-3
cdr3_nt: TGTGCCAGCAGCCAGTACACAGATACGCAGTATTTT
cdr3_aa: CASSQYTDTQYF

d_call: .
clone_size: .
v_call: TRBV14
j_call: TRBJ1-6
cdr3_nt: TGTGCCAGCAGCCAATACACCGGGACACTCCGTTCACCCCTCCACTTT
cdr3_aa: CASSQYTGTLRSPLHF

d_call: .
clone_size: .
v_call: TRBV7-3
j_call: TRBJ2-5
cdr3_nt: TGTGCCAGCAGCCCCCGACTAGATGGAGAGACCCAGTACTTC
cdr3_aa: CASSPRLDGETQYF

d_call: .
clone_size: .
v_call: TRBV7-9
j_call: TRBJ2-1
cdr3_nt: TGTGCCAGCAGCTTAGGGGCTGAGCAGTTCTTC
cdr3_aa: CASSLGAEQFF

d_call: TRBD2
clone_size: few
v_call: TRBV7-2
j_call: TRBJ2-3
cdr3_nt: TGTGCCAGCAGCTTAGGCGGGGGGGCGAACACAGATACGCAGTATTTT
cdr3_aa: CASSLGGGANTDTQYF

d_call: TRBD2
clone_size: .
v_call: TRBV7-2
j_call: TRBJ2-1
cdr3_nt: TGTGCCAGCAGTCAAGCGGGGGGGCTTTTCAATGAGCAGTTCTTC
cdr3_aa: CASSQAGGLFNEQFF

d_call: TRBD2
clone_size: .
v_call: TRBV7-6
j_call: TRBJ2-7
cdr3_nt: TGTGCCAGCAGCTTACAGTTGGTGGGTAGCGGGGGCCGCCCTTACGAGCAGTACTTC
cdr3_aa: CASSLQLVGSGGRPYEQYF

d_call: .
clone_size: .
v_call: TRBV5-1
j_call: TRBJ2-6
cdr3_nt: TGCGCCAGCAGCGGCAACTCTGGGGCCAACGTCCTGACTTTC
cdr3_aa: CASSGNSGANVLTF

d_call: TRBD1
clone_size: .
v_call: TRBV5-4
j_call: TRBJ1-2
cdr3_nt: TGTGCCAGCAGCTCACCGGGACAGAACTATGGCTACACCTTC
cdr3_aa: CASSSPGQNYGYTF